These 20 T cell receptor beta chains came from one sample sequenced in a study of regulatory T cells in long-lasting Graves disease. The sample's time point: newly diagnosed GD, antithyroid drugs for less than 3 months. The TCR library was prepared using RNA isolated from PBMCs. The authors built TCR beta libraries using iRepertoire HTBI primers and Arm-PCR of CDR3 regions. Each CDR3 protein is one row after TCRdb ran MiXCR on the multiplex PCR reads. Of around 400,000 distinct CDR3 sequences listed, about 15% are singletons. The same sample was also studied in work on T cells in Graves' hyperthyroidism and ophthalmopathy.

Source: peripheral blood mononuclear cells (PBMCs), taken at new diagnosis, from a patient treated with antithyroid drugs. The receptors here all came from a woman aged 40-49 years with Graves disease.

This clonotype was recorded a few times. The junction shows a germline mismatch at one end, possibly a read error. The V gene is TRBV28, the J gene TRBJ1-1; 8 bases are a match to TRBD1. Germline CDR1 reads MDHEN; CDR2 reads SYDVKM. The CDR3 loop spans 13 amino acids. The CDR3 is CANSYSTGAEAFF. The CDR3 DNA sequence: TGTGCCAACAGTTACTCGACAGGGGCTGAAGCTTTCTTT.

This clonotype was recorded at least ten times. J is TRBJ2-3 and V is TRBV6-2 or TRBV6-3, with 8 bases matching TRBD2. CDR3 length equals 18 residues. Germline values: CDR1 MNHEY, CDR2 SVGEGT. Unmatched junction bases numbered 20, after V lost 7 bases and J lost 5 bases. CDR3 nucleotide sequence: TGTGCCAGCACCGACGCGATTGGTGGAGCGGGAGTTCTAGATACGCAGTATTTT. This encodes CASTDAIGGAGVLDTQYF.

This clonotype was found many times. In nucleotides, the CDR3 is TGTGCCAGCAGCTTAGAGGTAGCTGGTAGCAATGAGCAGTTCTTC. Translated: CASSLEVAGSNEQFF. This chain links TRBV11-2 with TRBJ2-1; no clear D. The V gene lost 0 bases and the J gene lost 6 bases, with 12 bases spanning the gap. Germline V gives CDR1 SGHAT, CDR2 FQNNGV. The CDR3 has 15 amino acids.

Here the CDR3 reads CASSKRTGGEETQYF. The CDR3 DNA reads TGCGCCAGCAGCAAGCGGACAGGGGGCGAAGAGACCCAGTACTTC. This chain links TRBV5-1 with TRBJ2-5, with 11 bases fitting TRBD1. Losses at the gene ends were 4 bases for V and 3 bases for J; bases not matched to a gene: 5. The CDR3 is 15 amino acids. From germline, CDR1 is SGHRS and CDR2 YFSETQ.

This clonotype occurred many times. The chain carries TRBV28 and TRBJ1-2; D remains unclear. Germline V lookup: CDR1 MDHEN, CDR2 SYDVKM. V was trimmed by 3 bases and J by 1 base, leaving 6 bases between them. This CDR3 has 13 amino acids. In DNA form, the CDR3 reads TGTGCCAGCAGTTTCGGGAATAACTATGGCTACACCTTC. Amino acids: CASSFGNNYGYTF.

The chain combines TRBV2 with TRBJ2-1; 14 bases align to TRBD2. With V trimmed by 6 bases and J by 8 bases, 6 bases remained unmatched. CDR3 size: 15 residues. CDR1 and CDR2 (germline): SNHLY, FYNNEI. For the CDR3, the DNA is TGTGCCAGCAGGGGGACTAGCGGGAGAGTCGATGAGCAGTTCTTC. Protein sequence: CASRGTSGRVDEQFF. Full variable domain (missing parts from reference TRBV2 and TRBJ2-1): EPEVTQTPSHQVTQMGQEVILRCVPISNHLYFYWYRQILGQKVEFLVSFYNNEISEKSEIFDDQFSVERPDGSNFTLKIRSTKLEDSAMYFCASRGTSGRVDEQFFGPGTRLTVL.

This clonotype was observed a few times. The chain is built from TRBV9 and TRBJ1-6; perhaps TRBD1 as D (6 bases). Between the trimmed V and J ends, which lost 6 bases and 0 bases, there was a span of 10 bases. CDR3 length equals 15 residues. Germline CDR1 reads SGDLS; CDR2 reads YYNGEE. CDR3 sequence: CASNPGASYNSPLHF. CDR3 DNA sequence: TGTGCCAGCAACCCAGGGGCCTCCTATAATTCACCCCTCCACTTT. Based on the CDR3 plus reference TRBV9 and TRBJ1-6, the full variable domain is DSGVTQTPKHLITATGQRVTLRCSPRSGDLSVYWYQQSLDQGLQFLIQYYNGEERAKGNILERFSAQQFPDLHSELNLSSLELGDSALYFCASNPGASYNSPLHFGNGTRLTVT.

The sample holds a few counts of this clonotype. V is TRBV29-1 and J is TRBJ2-7; D remains ambiguous. This CDR3 has 11 residues. From germline, CDR1 is SQVTM and CDR2 ANQGSEA. With 5 bases removed from V and 3 bases from J, the gap between germline ends came to 8 bases. The CDR3 coding sequence is TGCAGCGTTAGGCAGGACTACGAGCAGTACTTC. It translates to CSVRQDYEQYF.

The rearrangement links TRBV6-1 to TRBJ2-1; 9 positions agree with TRBD2. The germline gives CDR1 MNHNS, CDR2 SASEGT. Unmatched junction bases numbered 16, after V lost 10 bases and J lost 6 bases. The CDR3 covers 16 residues. The CDR3 bases are TGTGCCACCTCCGGTGCGGCGGGAGGGGTCTTCAATGAGCAGTTCTTC. It is translated as CATSGAAGGVFNEQFF.

This clonotype was seen many times. V is TRBV6-5 and J is TRBJ2-5; D gene ambiguous. The V gene's germline CDR1 is MNHEY and CDR2 SVGAGI. The CDR3 runs 14 residues. Trimming removed 2 bases from V and 3 bases from J, with 10 bases in between. CDR3 region: CASSYTWLEETQYF. The CDR3 region has the DNA TGTGCCAGCAGTTACACCTGGTTAGAAGAGACCCAGTACTTC.

The V and J genes are TRBV12-3 or TRBV12-4 and TRBJ1-1; D is perhaps TRBD1 (6 bases). The CDR3 runs 13 residues. V dropped 1 base and J dropped 8 bases, with 11 bases sitting between them. DNA of the CDR3: TGTGCCAGCAGTTTAGGGGGGCGAGGAGAAGCTTTCTTT. As protein: CASSLGGRGEAFF.

As concerns this clonotype: A far larger clone differs by one base, so this is likely a read error. This chain links TRBV6-1 with TRBJ2-1; D is unresolved. Germline-derived CDR1 and CDR2 are MNHNS and SASEGT. This CDR3 comprises 16 residues. The CDR3 reads CASSLYGPSSYNEQLF. CDR3 in DNA: TGTGCCAGCAGCTTATATGGCCCGAGCTCCTACAATGAGCAGCTCTTC.

This clonotype occurred many times. The gene calls are TRBV20-1 and TRBJ2-7; 7 bases are a match to TRBD2. CDR1 and CDR2 (germline): DFQATT, SNEGSKA (reference sequence). CDR3 size: 16 residues. With V trimmed by 0 bases and J by 0 bases, 8 bases remained unmatched. The CDR3 region has the DNA TGCAGTGCTAGAGAGTCTGGTAGCGGGTTCTCCTACGAGCAGTACTTC. It translates to CSARESGSGFSYEQYF.

Ten or more counts support this clonotype. The CDR3 nucleotides read TGCAGTGCTAGAAGTTCTAGCGGGAGGGCCGGCACCGGGGAGCTGTTTTTT. Translated, it gives CSARSSSGRAGTGELFF. V and J are TRBV20-1 and TRBJ2-2; 12 bases fit TRBD2. V lost 2 bases and J lost 4; bases outside the gene matches: 8. The CDR3 is made up of 17 amino acids. The germline V gene has CDR1 DFQATT and CDR2 SNEGSKA (reference sequence).

The chain joins TRBV6-2 or TRBV6-3 to TRBJ2-3; no firm D call. CDR1 is MNHEY and CDR2 is SVGEGT in the germline V gene. V was trimmed by 3 bases and J by 2 bases, leaving 6 bases between them. This CDR3 contains 13 residues. The CDR3 region is CASSYAVTDTQYF. The CDR3 coding sequence is TGTGCCAGCAGTTATGCGGTCACAGATACGCAGTATTTT.

This clonotype came up many times. The chain has TRBV11-2 and TRBJ2-5, with TRBD1 matching over 11 bases. In germline, CDR1 is SGHAT, CDR2 FQNNGV. The trim removed 5 bases at V and 2 bases at J, leaving 7 bases unmatched. CDR3 length: 16 amino acids. The CDR3 DNA sequence: TGTGCCAGCAGCACGGACAGGGGGCTGCCTCAAGAGACCCAGTACTTC. Translation gives CASSTDRGLPQETQYF.

The V call is TRBV29-1, the J call TRBJ2-1; the match to TRBD2 covers 11 bases. With 3 bases clipped from V and 4 bases from J, the junction kept 5 bases outside the gene matches. Germline values: CDR1 SQVTM, CDR2 ANQGSEA. The CDR3 contains 15 residues. The CDR3 DNA is TGCAGCGTTGAGCTCGGGACTAGCGGTTACAATGAGCAGTTCTTC. Its protein is CSVELGTSGYNEQFF.

This clonotype has ten or more counts. This chain links TRBV18 with TRBJ1-2; maybe TRBD1 (5 bases). Trimming shortened V by 2 bases and J by 5 bases, and 12 bases separated the two germline ends. There are 14 residues in the CDR3. Germline lookup yields CDR1 KGHSH and CDR2 LQKENI. CDR3 in amino acids: CASSPSTVYYGYTF. The CDR3, as DNA: TGTGCCAGCTCACCATCGACAGTCTATTATGGCTACACCTTC.

This clonotype was observed many times. The chain has TRBV7-9 and TRBJ2-7; a weak D match, TRBD1 (5 bases). This CDR3 has 14 residues. Germline V CDR1 and CDR2: SEHNR, FQNEAQ (reference sequence). V shed 2 bases and J shed 2 bases, with 10 bases lying between them. CDR3 amino acids: CASSLSQGPYEQYF. In nucleotides, the CDR3 is TGTGCCAGCAGCTTATCTCAGGGTCCCTACGAGCAGTACTTC.

This clonotype has ten or more counts. This chain joins TRBV28 and TRBJ2-3; a possible D gene is TRBD2 (5 bases). V was pared by 3 bases and J by 1 base, with 8 bases between. Germline loops: CDR1 MDHEN, CDR2 SYDVKM. This CDR3 has 14 residues. Written as DNA, the CDR3 is TGTGCCAGCAGTTTCCCCGGGGGCACAGATACGCAGTATTTT. Translating it yields CASSFPGGTDTQYF.